Detailed here is one TCR beta chain. The antigen it binds to is not known. Base qualities were left out, and no much larger clone turns up one base away. Patients with autoimmune disease history or receiving systemic immunosuppression were excluded from the trial. Peripheral blood for TCR sequencing was drawn from every dose cohort at baseline, at cycle 4 day 1 and at cycle 7 day 1. The samples were drawn from a first-in-human, open-label, multicenter phase I dose-escalation trial of ivuxolimab. The trial enrolled adults with locally advanced or metastatic head and neck squamous cell, hepatocellular, melanoma or renal cell carcinoma. Before TCR sequencing, CD4+ T cells and CD8+ T cells were sorted from peripheral blood as separate populations. From cysteine to phenylalanine, the CDR3 is 17 amino acids long. Here the CDR3 DNA is all that survives: 51 bases in frame from base 1. Unmatched junction bases come to 9, with V trimmed by 4 bases and J by 1 base. According to the germline V gene, CDR1 reads LGHNA and CDR2 reads YSLEER.

This entry belongs to a study of OX40 agonist ivuxolimab in advanced cancers. Study-wide context: Ivuxolimab was an agonistic, fully human IgG2 monoclonal antibody directed against OX40 (CD134), a costimulatory receptor. Partial responses occurred in three dose-escalation patients, of whom one had hepatocellular carcinoma and two had cutaneous melanoma. Of the approximately 50 dose-escalation patients, hepatocellular carcinoma was present in 19, melanoma in some 15, renal cell carcinoma in 9 and head and neck cancer in 9. In the dose-escalation cohort, roughly four fifths of patients were male, and the mean age was approximately 60 years, with a range of about 23 to 85. Intravenous ivuxolimab was administered to patients every 2 weeks at six dose levels: 0.01, 0.1, 0.3, 1.5, 3 and 10 mg/kg. The paper reports the monotherapy dose-escalation portion (N of about 50 patients) of the phase I ivuxolimab trial. Prior anti-PD-1, anti-PD-L1 or anti-CTLA-4 therapy was permitted, and 40% of dose-escalation patients had received checkpoint inhibitors. The point of sequencing TCRbeta in the periphery was to test whether ivuxolimab changed TCR sequence diversity and drove clonal T-cell expansion. The full study reports these points: Low levels of normalized T-cell clonal expansion were also seen in some patients who did not respond. Antigen specificity was not determined for the clonally expanded peripheral T cells. At doses from 0.1 to 3.0 mg/kg, clonal expansion was seen in both CD4+ and CD8+ blood T cells between baseline and week 6. After ivuxolimab, more expanded clones were found on average in CD8+ T cells than in CD4+ T cells. In partial responders in the 0.1-3.0 mg/kg groups, normalized peripheral clonal expansion was found to be among the lowest, especially among CD8+ T cells.

For sequencing of the TCRbeta CDR3 region, genomic DNA was extracted from the sorted cells. TCRbeta CDR3 regions were sequenced using the immunoSEQ Assay. TCRdb retrieved this table from immuneACCESS and kept in-frame rearrangements only. Not all clones are present; in checked studies, unresolved V genes account for under half, and no reason is known for the remainder. Recorded for this sample are about 110,000 clones; 75% to 95% of them occurred a single time. Jointly, the top ten make up approximately 1.1% of the sample. The clonotype originates from an adult with an advanced solid tumor such as melanoma, head and neck, liver or kidney cancer. The chain joins TRBV4-3 to TRBJ2-2; the central 7 bases match TRBD1. This specimen consisted of CD4+ or CD8+ T cells sorted from blood, obtained in a trial of the OX40 agonist ivuxolimab. The sequenced DNA is TGCGCCAGCAGCCGATTTGGGACAGCAAGGAACACCGGGGAGCTGTTTTTT. It translates as CASSRFGTARNTGELFF.